This T cell receptor (beta chain) appears in the sequencing data of a study of blood T cell repertoires in COVID-19. Study context: T cells, B-cell-depleted T cells, or PBMCs supplied cDNA or gDNA.

TCRdb's table, derived via immunoSEQ multiplex PCR, lists solely in-frame clones and lacks some. This sample yields a few hundred thousand clones, of which about nine tenths are seen a single time; 8.5% to 12% belongs to the top ten. Germline V gene lookup returns CDR1 SGHRS and CDR2 YFSETQ. CDR3 size: 15 residues. V shed 0 bases, J shed 8 bases, and the junction held 5 bases outside the gene matches. This TCR was sampled from a woman aged 18-29 years who had recovered from COVID-19. The V and J genes are TRBV5-1 and TRBJ2-1; 10 nucleotides line up with TRBD2. Sequencing was performed on PBMCs or T cells enriched from blood (not recorded which). CDR3 residues: CASSLAPSGSYEQFF. Written as DNA, the CDR3 is TGCGCCAGCAGCTTGGCACCTAGCGGGAGCTATGAGCAGTTCTTC.